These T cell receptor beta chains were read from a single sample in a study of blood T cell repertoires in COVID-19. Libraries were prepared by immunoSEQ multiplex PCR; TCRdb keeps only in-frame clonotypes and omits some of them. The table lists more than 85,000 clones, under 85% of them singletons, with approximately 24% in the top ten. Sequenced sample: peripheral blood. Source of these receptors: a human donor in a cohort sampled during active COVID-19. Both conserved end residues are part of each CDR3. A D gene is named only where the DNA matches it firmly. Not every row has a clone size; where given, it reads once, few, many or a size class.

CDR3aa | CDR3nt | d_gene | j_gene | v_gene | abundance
CASSQGTRDEQFF | TGTGCCAGCAGCCAAGGGACTAGGGATGAGCAGTTCTTC | TRBD2 | TRBJ2-1 | TRBV3-1/TRBV3-2 | .
CASSPSSLRQEKETQYF | TGTGCCAGTAGCCCATCCAGCCTTAGACAGGAGAAAGAGACCCAGTACTTC | . | TRBJ2-5 | TRBV19 | .
CATSDPRTGGTYGYTF | TGTGCCACCAGTGACCCGAGGACAGGGGGTACATATGGCTACACCTTC | TRBD1 | TRBJ1-2 | TRBV24-1 | .
CASQGREVEKLFF | TGTGCCAGCCAAGGACGGGAGGTGGAAAAACTGTTTTTT | . | TRBJ1-4 | TRBV19 | .
CASSLGGTSWGSQETQYF | TGTGCCAGCAGCTTAGGAGGGACTAGTTGGGGCTCCCAAGAGACCCAGTACTTC | TRBD2 | TRBJ2-5 | TRBV7-3 | .
CASNGVGVYEQYF | TGTGCCAGCAACGGGGTCGGTGTGTACGAGCAGTACTTC | . | TRBJ2-7 | TRBV2 | .
CASAGLIVAGLLF | TGTGCCAGCGCGGGGTTAATTGTGGCAGGCCTCCTCTTC | . | TRBJ2-7 | TRBV21-1 | .
CASSPTWTGGSGYTF | TGTGCCAGCAGTCCTACCTGGACGGGAGGATCTGGCTACACCTTC | . | TRBJ1-2 | TRBV6-5 | .
CASTSLIGRAKNIQYF | TGTGCCAGTACCTCCCTTATTGGCAGGGCCAAAAACATTCAGTACTTC | . | TRBJ2-4 | TRBV19 | .
CASTRDRVVSGANVLTF | TGCGCCAGCACCCGGGACAGGGTTGTGTCTGGGGCCAACGTCCTGACTTTC | TRBD1 | TRBJ2-6 | TRBV5-1 | .
CSASGTGAQHF | TGCAGTGCTTCCGGGACAGGGGCCCAGCATTTT | TRBD1 | TRBJ1-5 | TRBV20-1 | .
CASRASGGRTDTQYF | TGCGCCAGCAGGGCCAGCGGGGGACGCACAGATACGCAGTATTTT | TRBD2 | TRBJ2-3 | TRBV5-1 | .
CSAGQVVEQYF | TGCAGCGCAGGACAGGTGGTCGAGCAGTACTTC | TRBD1 | TRBJ2-7 | TRBV29-1 | .
CASATGLDQPQHF | TGTGCCAGTGCCACGGGATTGGATCAGCCCCAGCATTTT | . | TRBJ1-5 | TRBV2 | .
CASCQLSRYDGYTF | TGTGCCAGCTGTCAGTTATCTAGGTATGATGGCTACACCTTC | . | TRBJ1-2 | TRBV6-5 | .
CASSPREKLFF | TGTGCCAGCAGTCCTCGGGAAAAACTGTTTTTT | . | TRBJ1-4 | TRBV12-3/TRBV12-4 | .
CASRGGTGSYEQYF | TGTGCCAGCAGAGGGGGGACAGGGTCCTACGAGCAGTACTTC | TRBD1 | TRBJ2-7 | TRBV6-5 | .
CASIHTSALGYEQYF | TGTGCCAGCATCCACACTAGCGCCCTAGGGTACGAGCAGTACTTC | TRBD2 | TRBJ2-7 | TRBV28 | once
CASSNSGASYEQYF | TGTGCCAGCAGTAACAGTGGGGCCTCCTACGAGCAGTACTTC | . | TRBJ2-7 | TRBV11-3 | .
CASSERDVPTDTQYF | TGTGCCAGCAGCGAGCGGGATGTCCCTACAGATACGCAGTATTTT | TRBD2 | TRBJ2-3 | TRBV6-4 | .
CASSQDLGTSGLLEETQYF | TGTGCCAGCAGCCAAGATCTTGGGACTAGCGGGTTGTTGGAAGAGACCCAGTACTTC | TRBD2 | TRBJ2-5 | TRBV4-2 | .
CASSLVEETQYF | TGTGCCAGCAGCTTAGTTGAGGAGACCCAGTACTTC | . | TRBJ2-5 | TRBV11-2 | .
CASSRLAGGPGETQYF | TGTGCTAGCAGCCGACTAGCGGGAGGGCCGGGGGAGACCCAGTACTTC | TRBD2 | TRBJ2-5 | TRBV7-7 | .
CASRRGEEGTEAFF | TGTGCCAGCAGGAGGGGTGAGGAGGGTACTGAAGCTTTCTTT | . | TRBJ1-1 | TRBV6-5 | .
CASSWGQNTEAFF | TGTGCCAGCAGTTGGGGACAGAACACTGAAGCTTTCTTT | . | TRBJ1-1 | TRBV6-5 | .
CASSSRGSYEQYF | TGTGCCAGCAGCTCCAGGGGCTCCTACGAGCAGTACTTC | . | TRBJ2-7 | TRBV13 | .
CATSDSRIGQGGQPQHF | TGTGCCACCAGTGATTCTCGGATCGGACAGGGAGGTCAGCCCCAGCATTTT | TRBD1 | TRBJ1-5 | TRBV24-1 | .
CASSPHRTYGYTF | TGTGCCAGCAGCCCGCACAGGACCTATGGCTACACCTTC | . | TRBJ1-2 | TRBV7-2 | .
CASSLEGGTSYEQYF | TGCGCCAGCAGTTTGGAAGGGGGAACCTCCTACGAGCAGTACTTC | . | TRBJ2-7 | TRBV5-1 | .
CASSPLDTPDQPQHF | TGTGCCAGCTCACCTCTCGACACCCCCGATCAGCCCCAGCATTTT | . | TRBJ1-5 | TRBV18 | .
CATPWGSDPGGYGYTF | TGTGCCACTCCCTGGGGGTCGGACCCGGGGGGCTATGGCTACACCTTC | . | TRBJ1-2 | TRBV3-1/TRBV3-2 | .
CATSTEGATEAFF | TGTGCCACCAGCACGGAGGGGGCCACTGAAGCTTTCTTT | TRBD1 | TRBJ1-1 | TRBV24-1 | .
CASSYLTYEQYF | TGTGCCAGCAGTTACTTGACTTACGAGCAGTACTTC | . | TRBJ2-7 | TRBV12-3/TRBV12-4 | .
CASSLEAQGRRDTEAFF | TGTGCCAGCAGCTTAGAGGCGCAGGGGCGTAGGGACACTGAAGCTTTCTTT | . | TRBJ1-1 | TRBV11-3 | .
CASSFPTGAGELFF | TGTGCCAGCAGTTTTCCGACAGGGGCCGGGGAGCTGTTTTTT | TRBD1 | TRBJ2-2 | TRBV27 | few
CASSVIGGTGANVLTF | TGTGCCAGCAGTGTAATAGGGGGCACTGGGGCCAACGTCCTGACTTTC | TRBD1 | TRBJ2-6 | TRBV9 | .
CASSFAGQGVETQYF | TGTGCCAGCAGCTTCGCGGGACAGGGTGTAGAGACCCAGTACTTC | TRBD1 | TRBJ2-5 | TRBV7-3 | .
CASSDRRGQGGNTIYF | TGCGCCAGCAGCGACCGGCGCGGACAGGGTGGAAACACCATATATTTT | TRBD1 | TRBJ1-3 | TRBV4-1 | .
CASSVGLAGYNEQFF | TGTGCCAGCAGCGTTGGACTAGCGGGCTACAATGAGCAGTTCTTC | TRBD2 | TRBJ2-1 | TRBV11-3 | .
CASSPRGRDYNEQFF | TGTGCCAGCAGCCCTAGGGGGCGGGACTACAATGAGCAGTTCTTC | . | TRBJ2-1 | TRBV7-9 | .
CASSDLGQHTDTQYF | TGTGCCAGCAGTGACTTGGGACAGCACACAGATACGCAGTATTTT | TRBD1 | TRBJ2-3 | TRBV6-4 | .
CASSPSAGLSNEKLFF | TGTGCCAGCAGCCCTTCGGCTGGACTATCTAATGAAAAACTGTTTTTT | . | TRBJ1-4 | TRBV3-1/TRBV3-2 | .
CASSQGQGSYEQYF | TGCGCCAGCAGCCAAGGACAGGGTTCCTACGAGCAGTACTTC | TRBD1 | TRBJ2-7 | TRBV4-1 | .
CSVLGGDGYTF | TGCAGCGTGCTCGGAGGGGACGGCTACACCTTC | . | TRBJ1-2 | TRBV29-1 | .
CASSFSGTAPWGEQYF | TGCGCCAGCAGCTTCTCCGGGACAGCGCCGTGGGGCGAGCAGTACTTC | TRBD1 | TRBJ2-7 | TRBV5-1 | .
CASRPNTRRTLFGYGYTF | TGTGCCAGCCGTCCGAATACCCGACGGACACTTTTTGGCTATGGCTACACCTTC | . | TRBJ1-2 | TRBV6-6 | .
CASSPWGGGSDTQYF | TGTGCCAGCAGCCCCTGGGGCGGGGGTTCGGATACGCAGTATTTT | TRBD2 | TRBJ2-3 | TRBV6-5 | .
CATSDPPQGSGNQPQHF | TGTGCCACCAGTGACCCCCCACAGGGCTCTGGCAATCAGCCCCAGCATTTT | . | TRBJ1-5 | TRBV24-1 | .
CASSPGLAGNLAKNIQYF | TGTGCCAGCAGCCCAGGACTAGCGGGGAATCTAGCCAAAAACATTCAGTACTTC | TRBD2 | TRBJ2-4 | TRBV5-4 | .
CASSLEGGRGLWEQYF | TGTGCCAGCAGCTTAGAAGGGGGCAGGGGGCTGTGGGAGCAGTACTTC | TRBD1 | TRBJ2-7 | TRBV11-2 | .
CASSLVGQGRGNTIYF | TGTGCCAGCAGCTTAGTTGGCCAGGGCAGGGGAAACACCATATATTTT | . | TRBJ1-3 | TRBV7-2 | .
CASAGQGDNSPLHF | TGTGCCAGCGCAGGACAGGGTGACAATTCACCCCTCCACTTT | TRBD1 | TRBJ1-6 | TRBV6-4 | few
CASSVQGSTGEPQHF | TGTGCCAGCAGTGTCCAGGGGTCAACTGGCGAGCCCCAGCATTTT | . | TRBJ1-5 | TRBV2 | .